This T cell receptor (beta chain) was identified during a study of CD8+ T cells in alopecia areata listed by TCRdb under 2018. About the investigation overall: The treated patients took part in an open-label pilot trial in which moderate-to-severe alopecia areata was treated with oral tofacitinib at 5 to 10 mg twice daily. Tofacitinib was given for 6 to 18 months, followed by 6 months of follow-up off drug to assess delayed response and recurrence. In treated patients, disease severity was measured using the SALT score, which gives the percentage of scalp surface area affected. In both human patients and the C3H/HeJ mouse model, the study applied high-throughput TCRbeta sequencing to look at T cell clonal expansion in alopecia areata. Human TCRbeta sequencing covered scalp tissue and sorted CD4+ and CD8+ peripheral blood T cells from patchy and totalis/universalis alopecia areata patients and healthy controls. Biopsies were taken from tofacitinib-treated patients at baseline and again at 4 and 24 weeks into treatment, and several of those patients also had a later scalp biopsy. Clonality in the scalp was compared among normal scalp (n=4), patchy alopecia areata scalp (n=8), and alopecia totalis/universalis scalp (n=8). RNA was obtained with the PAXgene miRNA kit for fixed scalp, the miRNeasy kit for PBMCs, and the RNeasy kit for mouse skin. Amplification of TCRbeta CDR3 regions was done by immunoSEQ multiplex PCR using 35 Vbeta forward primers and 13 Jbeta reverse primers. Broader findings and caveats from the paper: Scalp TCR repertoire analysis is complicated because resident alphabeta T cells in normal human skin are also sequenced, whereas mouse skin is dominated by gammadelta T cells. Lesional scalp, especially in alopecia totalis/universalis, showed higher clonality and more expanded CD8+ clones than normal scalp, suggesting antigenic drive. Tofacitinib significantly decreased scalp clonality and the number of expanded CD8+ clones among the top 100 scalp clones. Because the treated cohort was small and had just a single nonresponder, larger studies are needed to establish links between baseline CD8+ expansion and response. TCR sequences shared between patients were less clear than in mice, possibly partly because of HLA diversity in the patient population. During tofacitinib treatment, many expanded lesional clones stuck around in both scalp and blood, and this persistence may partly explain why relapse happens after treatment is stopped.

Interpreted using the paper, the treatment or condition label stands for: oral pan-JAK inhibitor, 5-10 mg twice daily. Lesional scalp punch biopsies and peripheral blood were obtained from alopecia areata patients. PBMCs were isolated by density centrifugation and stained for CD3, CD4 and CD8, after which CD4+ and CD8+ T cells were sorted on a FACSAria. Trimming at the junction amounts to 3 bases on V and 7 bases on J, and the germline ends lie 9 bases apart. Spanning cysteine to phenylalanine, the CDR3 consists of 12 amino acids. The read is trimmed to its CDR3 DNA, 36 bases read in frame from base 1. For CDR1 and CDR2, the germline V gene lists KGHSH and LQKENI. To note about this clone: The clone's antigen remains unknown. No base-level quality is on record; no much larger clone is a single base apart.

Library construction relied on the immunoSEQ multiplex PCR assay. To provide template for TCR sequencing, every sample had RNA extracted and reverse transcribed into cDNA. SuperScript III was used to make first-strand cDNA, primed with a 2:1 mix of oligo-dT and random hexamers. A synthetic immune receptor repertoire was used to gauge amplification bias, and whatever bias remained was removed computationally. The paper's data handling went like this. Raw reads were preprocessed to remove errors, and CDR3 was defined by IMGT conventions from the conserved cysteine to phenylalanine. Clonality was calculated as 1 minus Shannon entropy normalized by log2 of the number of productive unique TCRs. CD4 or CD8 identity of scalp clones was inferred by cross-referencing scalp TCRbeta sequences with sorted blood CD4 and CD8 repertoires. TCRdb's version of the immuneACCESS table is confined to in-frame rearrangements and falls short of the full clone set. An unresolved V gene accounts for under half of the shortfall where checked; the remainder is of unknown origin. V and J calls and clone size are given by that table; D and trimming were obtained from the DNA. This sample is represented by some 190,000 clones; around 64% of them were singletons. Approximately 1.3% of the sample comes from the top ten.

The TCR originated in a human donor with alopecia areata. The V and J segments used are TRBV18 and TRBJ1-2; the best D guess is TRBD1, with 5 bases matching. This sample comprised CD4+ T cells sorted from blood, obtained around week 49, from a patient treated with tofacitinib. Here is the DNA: TGTGCCAGCTCACCTAGGGGAGGTGGCTACACCTTC. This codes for CASSPRGGGYTF.